This entry describes one TCR beta chain. This sample was taken from a study of blood T cell repertoires in COVID-19. Study information: Acute-phase and convalescent COVID-19 samples originated in the United States, Italy and Spain.

TCRdb keeps only in-frame clones here, not all; method: immunoSEQ multiplex PCR. The profile shows 200,000 to 250,000 clones, approximately 85% of them singletons. CDR3 length: 14 amino acids. Germline V gene lookup returns CDR1 MNHEY and CDR2 SVGAGI. V dropped 5 bases and J dropped 1; count of bases not matched to a gene: 2. The chain joins TRBV6-5 to TRBJ2-7; 10 nucleotides match TRBD2. The sequence was collected from a man in his fifties with acute or convalescent COVID-19. The sample comprised peripheral blood. This CDR3 is CASSRTSGSYEQYF. The CDR3, as DNA: TGTGCCAGCAGTCGGACTAGCGGTTCCTACGAGCAGTACTTC.